This entry lists 13 T cell receptor beta chains sequenced from one sample in a study of blood T cell repertoires in COVID-19. Method: immunoSEQ multiplex PCR; TCRdb's copy keeps in-frame clones and lacks some. The sample lists some 380,000 clones, approximately 86% occurring once. The sequencing sample was made of PBMCs or T cells enriched from blood (not recorded which). All receptors come from a woman aged 40-49 years with acute COVID-19.

This rearrangement joins TRBV19 to TRBJ1-4, with no clear D. Trimming took off 1 base at V and 3 bases at J, with 9 bases between the two ends. Germline CDR1 is LNHDA and CDR2 is SQIVND (reference sequence). There are 15 residues in the CDR3. CDR3 nucleotides: TGTGCCAGTAGTATAGGGCGGGCAGCTAATGAAAAACTGTTTTTT. Protein: CASSIGRAANEKLFF.

Remarks on this clone: This CDR3 is also generated by other DNA sequences in the sample. The chain joins TRBV2 to TRBJ2-7, with TRBD1 matching over 7 bases. The CDR3 has 14 amino acids. From germline, CDR1 is SNHLY and CDR2 FYNNEI. Trimming removed 4 bases from V and 0 bases from J; junction bases left unmatched: 3. DNA for the CDR3: TGTGCCAGCAGTGGACAGGGAAGCTCCTACGAGCAGTACTTC. Its protein product is CASSGQGSSYEQYF.

The chain combines TRBV7-8 with TRBJ1-1, with unresolved D. CDR1 and CDR2 (germline): SGHVS, FQNEAQ. The CDR3 has 16 residues. V was cut by 1 base and J by 1 base, with 13 bases left in between. In DNA form, the CDR3 reads TGTGCCAGCAGCTTAGTTGGCAGAATTTCGAACACTGAAGCTTTCTTT. The encoded protein is CASSLVGRISNTEAFF.

V is TRBV5-1 and J is TRBJ2-7; 15 bases map to TRBD2. V trimming: 6 bases; J trimming: 2 bases; junction bases outside the gene matches: 15. The CDR3 spans 19 residues. Germline V gene sequence: CDR1 SGHRS, CDR2 YFSETQ. CDR3 DNA: TGCGCCAGCACCTCAAACCCCACCGGACTAGCGGGGGGGCCCTACGAGCAGTACTTC. Translated, it gives CASTSNPTGLAGGPYEQYF. Full variable domain (missing parts from reference TRBV5-1 and TRBJ2-7): KAGVTQTPRYLIKTRGQQVTLSCSPISGHRSVSWYQQTPGQGLQFLFEYFSETQRNKGNFPGRFSGRQFSNSRSEMNVSTLELGDSALYLCASTSNPTGLAGGPYEQYFGPGTRLTVT.

This rearrangement joins TRBV13 to TRBJ1-2, with D tentatively TRBD1 (6 bases). Trimming stripped 4 bases from V and 4 bases from J, with 13 bases between. Germline V gene lookup returns CDR1 PRHDT and CDR2 FYEKMQ (reference sequence). CDR3 length equals 14 residues. CDR3 nucleotides: TGTGCCAGCAGCTCCAACAGGGAGGGCTATGGCTACACCTTC. Translating gives CASSSNREGYGYTF. The variable domain in full, with the rest retrieved from reference TRBV13 and TRBJ1-2, is AAGVIQSPRHLIKEKRETATLKCYPIPRHDTVYWYQQGPGQDPQFLISFYEKMQSDKGSIPDRFSAQQFSDYHSELNMSSLELGDSALYFCASSSNREGYGYTFGSGTRLTVV.

The chain couples TRBV29-1 to TRBJ2-3, with D perhaps matching TRBD1 (6 bases). This CDR3 contains 15 residues. V shed 3 bases and J shed 0 bases, with 13 bases lying between them. Germline V gene data show CDR1 as SQVTM and CDR2 as ANQGSEA. DNA of the CDR3: TGCAGCGTTGAGAAACAGGGCCTTAGCACAGATACGCAGTATTTT. This codes for CSVEKQGLSTDTQYF.

The V gene is TRBV12-3 or TRBV12-4, the J gene TRBJ2-5; TRBD1 might be the D (6 bases). The CDR3 runs to 13 residues. Trimming took 3 bases from V and 4 from J, leaving 9 bases between them. CDR3 amino acids: CASSLQGLETQYF. Written as DNA, the CDR3 is TGTGCCAGCAGTTTGCAGGGGTTAGAGACCCAGTACTTC.

This chain connects TRBV5-1 to TRBJ1-1; D perhaps matches TRBD1 (6 bases). Germline values: CDR1 SGHRS, CDR2 YFSETQ. Trimming removed 4 bases from V and 0 bases from J, with 10 bases in between. The CDR3 is made up of 14 amino acids. The CDR3 spells CASSPTGLNTEAFF. The CDR3 DNA reads TGCGCCAGCAGCCCGACAGGACTGAACACTGAAGCTTTCTTT.

As regards this clone: This same CDR3 is encoded by further DNA sequences in the sample. The chain combines TRBV7-8 with TRBJ2-5; 14 positions match TRBD2. CDR3 length: 15 amino acids. CDR1 and CDR2 from the germline V gene are SGHVS and FQNEAQ. V trimming: 5 bases; J trimming: 4 bases; junction bases outside the gene matches: 3. CDR3 in DNA: TGTGCCAGCAGCCCTGGACTAGCGGGGGGAGAGACCCAGTACTTC. Protein sequence: CASSPGLAGGETQYF.

This clone appeared a single time. The rearrangement uses TRBV30 and TRBJ1-4; 9 nucleotides match TRBD1. The CDR3 spans 14 residues. V lost 3 bases to trimming and J lost 7 bases; unmatched junction nucleotides: 6. Per germline, CDR1 GTSNPN and CDR2 SVGIG (reference sequence). The DNA for the CDR3 is TGTGCCTGGAGAAGTCAGGACAGGGGTGAAAAACTGTTTTTT. Amino acid sequence: CAWRSQDRGEKLFF.

Points on this clone: Other DNA sequences in this specimen translate into the identical CDR3. J is TRBJ1-2 and V is TRBV9; unclear D gene. Trimming cost V 0 bases and J 6 bases, with 9 bases left between them. Germline V lookup: CDR1 SGDLS, CDR2 YYNGEE. The CDR3 totals 13 residues. The CDR3 loop is CASSVGGGDGYTF. CDR3 coding DNA: TGTGCCAGCAGCGTAGGGGGAGGCGATGGCTACACCTTC.

V gene TRBV7-9 combines with J gene TRBJ1-1; D possibly corresponds to TRBD1 (5 bases). Germline V gene data show CDR1 as SEHNR and CDR2 as FQNEAQ (reference sequence). V was shortened by 6 bases and J by 0 bases, with 11 bases between the two germline ends. This CDR3 is built from 14 residues. The DNA of the CDR3 is TGTGCCAGCAGTAAAGACAGCCTGAACACTGAAGCTTTCTTT. It codes for CASSKDSLNTEAFF.

V usage is TRBV5-8 and J usage is TRBJ2-7, with D possibly matching TRBD1 (5 bases). The length of the CDR3 is 13 residues. Germline V gene lookup returns CDR1 SGHTS and CDR2 YDEGEE. Trimming shortened V by 2 bases and J by 2 bases, and 8 bases separated the two germline ends. The CDR3 DNA is TGTGCCAGCAGCTTTCGGACACCCTACGAGCAGTACTTC. As protein: CASSFRTPYEQYF.